This T cell receptor beta chain was profiled in a study of blood T cell repertoires in COVID-19. In the study overall: The study drew acute and convalescent COVID-19 samples from the United States, Italy and Spain.

Original methodology: How many nucleated cells were present was estimated from reference gene primer amplification. Sequencing used immunoSEQ multiplex PCR; TCRdb keeps in-frame clones, though not all of them. The V and J calls and clone size come from that table; D and trimming were worked out from the DNA. The sample lists over 150,000 clones; 76% were seen once. V was shortened by 2 bases and J by 10 bases, with 16 bases between the two germline ends. CDR1 SGDLS and CDR2 YYNGEE come from the germline V gene. This CDR3 region has 15 residues. This chain uses TRBV9 with TRBJ1-6; perhaps TRBD1 as D (6 bases). Material: peripheral blood. The source is a woman aged 80 or over with acute or convalescent COVID-19. CDR3 sequence reads: CASSVNGAGVSPLHF. The CDR3 region has the DNA TGTGCCAGCAGCGTCAACGGAGCAGGGGTATCACCCCTCCACTTT.